This T cell receptor (beta chain) was captured by sequencing in a study of beta chain features in type 1 diabetes. Study-level background: Similarity in age, gender and cell yields was seen between patients and healthy donors.

Reverse transcribing all isolated RNA meant expressed TCRB transcripts were sequenced. Only in-frame clones appear in the TCRdb table, and some are missing; sequencing was by immunoSEQ multiplex PCR. The sample lists some 270,000 clones, approximately 14% occurring once. CD45RO/CCR7/CD25/CD127/CD95/CD27 sorting isolated CD4+ naive, central memory, regulatory and stem cell-like memory cells. With 1 base clipped from V and 9 bases from J, the junction kept 4 bases outside the gene matches. This CDR3 has 15 residues. Germline loops: CDR1 SGHDN, CDR2 FVKESK. This clone was seen a few times. No antigen is known for it. Study-level findings and limits: HLA effects on TCRB rearrangement stayed unresolved here.

The TCR was taken from a woman between 40 and 50 years old in good health. The chain recombines TRBV14 with TRBJ2-1; 12 positions match TRBD2. What was sequenced was naive CD4+ T cells from blood. The CDR3 coding sequence is TGTGCCAGCAGCCAAGTGACTAGCGGGGGAGGTGAGCAGTTCTTC. Its protein product is CASSQVTSGGGEQFF.